The present T cell receptor (beta chain) was sequenced within a study of blood T cells in healthy people across ages. At the level of the study: Using template switching, researchers captured about one barcoded beta molecule for each two T cells.

This clonotype was observed a few times. The CDR3 sequence is 15 residues long. From germline, CDR1 is DFQATT and CDR2 SNEGSKA (reference sequence). The V gene lost 0 bases and the J gene lost 5 bases, with 13 bases spanning the gap. Combining a sample-barcoded 5' primer with a J-beta primer mix, a second PCR ran for about 7 to 11 cycles. TCRdb analysed the 5' RACE reads with MiXCR anew, one entry per CDR3 protein. The sample has roughly 1.5 million distinct CDR3 sequences; roughly 43% are singletons. The rearrangement links TRBV20-1 to TRBJ1-4; D is perhaps TRBD1 (5 bases). This clonotype was sampled from a woman under 30 in good health. The sample consisted of blood. The CDR3 nucleotides are TGCAGTGCTAGAGATGGGACGGATTTAAATGAAAAACTGTTTTTT. Encoded protein: CSARDGTDLNEKLFF.